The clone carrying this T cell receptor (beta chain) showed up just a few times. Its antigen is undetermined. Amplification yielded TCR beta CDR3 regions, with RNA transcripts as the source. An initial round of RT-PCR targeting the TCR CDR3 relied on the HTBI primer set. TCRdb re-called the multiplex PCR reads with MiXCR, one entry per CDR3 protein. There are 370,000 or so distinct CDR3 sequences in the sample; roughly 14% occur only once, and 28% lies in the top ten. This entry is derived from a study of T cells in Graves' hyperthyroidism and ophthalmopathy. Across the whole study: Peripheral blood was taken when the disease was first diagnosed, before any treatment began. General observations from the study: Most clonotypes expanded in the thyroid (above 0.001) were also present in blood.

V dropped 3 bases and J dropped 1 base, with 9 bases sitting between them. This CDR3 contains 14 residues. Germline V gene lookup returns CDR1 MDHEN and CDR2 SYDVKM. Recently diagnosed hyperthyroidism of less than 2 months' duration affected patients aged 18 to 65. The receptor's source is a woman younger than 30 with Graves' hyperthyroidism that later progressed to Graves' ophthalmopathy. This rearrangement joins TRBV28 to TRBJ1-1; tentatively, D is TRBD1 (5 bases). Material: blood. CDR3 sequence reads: CASSFRQTNTEAFF. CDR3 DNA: TGTGCCAGCAGTTTTAGACAGACGAACACTGAAGCTTTCTTT.